This TCR beta chain was retrieved from a study of blood T cell repertoires in COVID-19. Looking at the study overall: Acute and convalescent COVID-19 specimens originated in the United States, Italy and Spain. Sample material is recorded as cDNA or gDNA derived from T cells, B-cell-depleted T cells, or PBMCs.

Germline lookup yields CDR1 LNHDA and CDR2 SQIVND (reference sequence). V was clipped by 5 bases and J by 2 bases, with 15 bases between them. The CDR3 covers 16 residues. Per the authors' pipeline: Counts of nucleated cells, estimated from reference gene primer amplification, were obtained. Libraries were prepared by immunoSEQ multiplex PCR; TCRdb keeps only in-frame clonotypes and omits some of them. Clone size and the V and J calls come from that table; the DNA yielded D and trimming. The sample contains 250,000 to 350,000 clones, 90% to 95% of which appear only once. Patients of the Seattle cohort, enrolled during active infection, were followed longitudinally.

This chain joins TRBV19 and TRBJ1-4; no reliable D call. The sample taken for sequencing was peripheral blood. The receptor was derived from a woman in her twenties or thirties with COVID-19, enrolled during active disease. The CDR3 DNA is TGTGCCAGTAGTCGCCTTACTGCGCTGACTAATGAAAAACTGTTTTTT. Translated: CASSRLTALTNEKLFF.